This entry lists 30 T cell receptor beta chains sequenced from one sample in a study of control samples from healthy donors and cancer patients. Here immunoSEQ multiplex PCR was the method, and the copy in TCRdb shows in-frame clones only, minus some. The profile covers approximately 46,000 clones, with over 75% appearing a single time and 10% to 13% taken by the ten largest. Sequenced: PBMCs. The receptors shown here come from a woman aged 60-70 years with lung cancer.

J is TRBJ1-3 and V is TRBV30; TRBD1 might be the D (5 bases). This CDR3 has 15 residues. The V gene's germline CDR1 is GTSNPN and CDR2 SVGIG (reference sequence). Trimming removed 4 bases at V and 0 bases at J, with 13 bases between. CDR3 nucleotide sequence: TGTGCCTGGACCTATACAGGAGACTCTGGAAACACCATATATTTT. Its protein is CAWTYTGDSGNTIYF. The full variable domain, in which reference TRBV30 and TRBJ1-3 provide the parts outside the CDR3, is SQTIHQWPATLVQPVGSPLSLECTVEGTSNPNLYWYRQAAGRGLQLLFYSVGIGQISSEVPQNLSASRPQDRQFILSSKKLLLSDSGFYLCAWTYTGDSGNTIYFGEGSWLTVV.

This clone came up once. The chain has TRBV18 and TRBJ1-2; 8 nucleotides align to TRBD1. Trimming at V came to 4 bases and at J to 3 bases, leaving 4 bases not matched to a gene. The CDR3 runs to 14 residues. The germline CDR1 and CDR2 sequences are KGHSH and LQKENI. In DNA form, the CDR3 reads TGTGCCAGCTCACGGACAGGGATCGACTATGGCTACACCTTC. Translation: CASSRTGIDYGYTF.

The chain combines TRBV5-1 with TRBJ2-7; no clear D. CDR1 and CDR2 (germline): SGHRS, YFSETQ. CDR3 size: 13 residues. V lost 0 bases and J 3 bases, leaving 7 bases between the germline ends. The CDR3 spells CASSLEVRYEQYF. In DNA, the CDR3 is TGCGCCAGCAGCTTGGAGGTGCGCTACGAGCAGTACTTC.

The V gene is TRBV28, the J gene TRBJ2-7; D not certain. This CDR3 is built from 12 residues. CDR1 and CDR2 from the germline V gene are MDHEN and SYDVKM. Deletions cut 7 bases from V and 5 bases from J, with 12 bases between. The CDR3 coding sequence is TGTGCCAGCATGTTTGGAACCCACGAGCAGTACTTC. Translation: CASMFGTHEQYF.

The V and J genes are TRBV5-1 and TRBJ2-2; no reliable D call. CDR1 is SGHRS, CDR2 YFSETQ, per germline. Deletions cut 0 bases from V and 4 bases from J, with 7 bases between. This CDR3 is 14 amino acids long. CDR3 DNA: TGCGCCAGCAGCTTGGATCACCCCACCGGGGAGCTGTTTTTT. This gives the protein CASSLDHPTGELFF.

This clone was seen a few times. The J gene is TRBJ2-1, the V gene TRBV19; D unclear. The CDR3 runs 15 residues. Germline assignment: CDR1 LNHDA and CDR2 SQIVND (reference sequence). Trimming took 7 bases from V and 0 from J, leaving 13 bases between them. The CDR3 region is CASIAPRSSYNEQFF. Written as DNA, the CDR3 is TGTGCCAGTATAGCCCCCCGGAGCTCCTACAATGAGCAGTTCTTC. The entire variable domain, with the rest obtained from reference TRBV19 and TRBJ2-1, is as follows: DGGITQSPKYLFRKEGQNVTLSCEQNLNHDAMYWYRQDPGQGLRLIYYSQIVNDFQKGDIAEGYSVSREKKESFPLTVTSAQKNPTAFYLCASIAPRSSYNEQFFGPGTRLTVL.

The rearrangement links TRBV3-1 (or the pseudogene TRBV3-2) to TRBJ1-6; 10 bases align to TRBD1. With V trimmed by 5 bases and J by 3 bases, 4 bases remained unmatched. The CDR3 is 16 residues long. Germline CDR1 reads LGHDT; CDR2 reads YNNKEL (reference sequence). The CDR3 coding sequence is TGTGCCAGCAGCTACGGACAGGGGGGCTATAATTCACCCCTCCACTTT. Its translation is CASSYGQGGYNSPLHF.

The chain joins TRBV15 to TRBJ1-1; no clear D gene. CDR1 is LNHNV, CDR2 YYDKDF, per germline (reference sequence). The CDR3 is made up of 15 amino acids. The germline V and J ends were trimmed by 1 base and 1 base, with 10 bases remaining between them. In DNA form, the CDR3 reads TGTGCCACCAGCAGAGTCGGCAGACCGAACACTGAAGCTTTCTTT. It is translated as CATSRVGRPNTEAFF.

V and J are TRBV28 and TRBJ2-5; 11 bases fit TRBD2. The CDR3 spans 17 residues. V lost 4 bases and J lost 2; bases outside the gene matches: 9. Germline CDR1 reads MDHEN; CDR2 reads SYDVKM. The CDR3 region is CASSSLGTSGLQETQYF. CDR3 bases: TGTGCCAGCAGTTCTCTCGGGACTAGCGGTCTTCAAGAGACCCAGTACTTC. The variable domain in full, with the rest retrieved from reference TRBV28 and TRBJ2-5, is DVKVTQSSRYLVKRTGEKVFLECVQDMDHENMFWYRQDPGLGLRLIYFSYDVKMKEKGDIPEGYSVSREKKERFSLILESASTNQTSMYLCASSSLGTSGLQETQYFGPGTRLLVL.

V is TRBV5-1 and J is TRBJ1-1; a weak D match, TRBD1 (6 bases). This CDR3 region has 15 residues. Trimming stripped 3 bases from V and 1 base from J, with 13 bases between. CDR1 SGHRS and CDR2 YFSETQ come from the germline V gene. The chain's CDR3 is CASSWGALGNTEAFF. CDR3 coding DNA: TGCGCCAGCAGCTGGGGGGCTTTAGGGAACACTGAAGCTTTCTTT.

This rearrangement joins TRBV15 to TRBJ1-5; D gene uncertain. V was pared by 0 bases and J by 0 bases, with 15 bases between. The CDR3 runs to 18 residues. The germline gives CDR1 LNHNV, CDR2 YYDKDF (reference sequence). The CDR3 spells CATSRDYPRGYSNQPQHF. In nucleotides, the CDR3 is TGTGCCACCAGCAGAGATTATCCCCGAGGGTATAGCAATCAGCCCCAGCATTTT.

The chain uses TRBV7-6 and TRBJ2-3; 13 nucleotides match TRBD2. The CDR3 length is 18 residues. Germline assignment: CDR1 SGHVS and CDR2 FNYEAQ. The V and J ends lost 5 bases and 3 bases, in that order; junction bases with no gene match: 11. CDR3 in amino acids: CASSAWTSGSTVTDTQYF. In DNA form, the CDR3 reads TGTGCCAGCAGCGCCTGGACTAGCGGGAGTACCGTGACAGATACGCAGTATTTT.

The CDR3 loop reads CASTLNGQQETQYF. The CDR3 DNA follows: TGCGCCAGCACCCTAAACGGGCAGCAAGAGACCCAGTACTTC. The V call is TRBV23-1, the J call TRBJ2-5; no definite D call. TRBV23-1 falls under the ORF class, with uncertain function. V was pared by 7 bases and J by 2 bases, with 14 bases between. This CDR3 spans 14 amino acids.

The gene calls are TRBV11-1 and TRBJ1-1; D not resolved. The CDR3 is made up of 13 amino acids. V was trimmed by 1 base and J by 4 bases, leaving 7 bases between them. Germline CDR1 SGHAT, CDR2 FQDESV (reference sequence). CDR3 protein: CASSLGLGTEAFF. CDR3 bases: TGTGCCAGCAGCTTAGGACTAGGCACTGAAGCTTTCTTT.

This sequence joins TRBV30 and TRBJ1-5; weak D call: TRBD1 (5 bases). The CDR3 is 13 amino acids. Trimming removed 5 bases at V and 2 bases at J, with 10 bases between. Germline CDR1 GTSNPN, CDR2 SVGIG (reference sequence). CDR3 residues: CAWSREGNQPQHF. CDR3 nucleotides: TGTGCCTGGTCCAGGGAGGGCAATCAGCCCCAGCATTTT.

The chain joins TRBV10-2 to TRBJ1-4; D may be TRBD1 (6 bases). The CDR3 has 18 amino acids. Germline CDR1 WSHSY, CDR2 SAAADI. The ends were cut back, 0 bases at V and 6 bases at J, with 20 bases in the middle. The CDR3, as DNA: TGCGCCAGCAGTGAGTCAGGGCGTTTCAGGGGCAATGATGAAAAACTGTTTTTT. It yields the protein CASSESGRFRGNDEKLFF.

This chain joins TRBV6-5 and TRBJ1-6; D unresolved. The germline gives CDR1 MNHEY, CDR2 SVGAGI. The CDR3 spans 16 residues. V lost 0 bases, J lost 2 bases, and 8 bases lay in between. Written as DNA, the CDR3 is TGTGCCAGCAGTTACTCGCCCGCAGCCTATAATTCACCCCTCCACTTT. Its translation: CASSYSPAAYNSPLHF.

J is TRBJ2-7 and V is TRBV9; 10 bases agree with TRBD2. Germline lookup yields CDR1 SGDLS and CDR2 YYNGEE. The CDR3 is 14 residues long. Losses at the gene ends were 4 bases for V and 3 bases for J; bases not matched to a gene: 4. CDR3 DNA: TGTGCCAGCAGCACCGGGACTAGCGACTACGAGCAGTACTTC. It is translated as CASSTGTSDYEQYF.

The J gene is TRBJ2-5, the V gene TRBV14, with unresolved D. Germline assignment: CDR1 SGHDN and CDR2 FVKESK. This CDR3 comprises 13 residues. Trimming left V 3 bases short and J 1 base short, with 6 bases between. The CDR3 sequence: CASSQTTQETQYF. The CDR3 DNA follows: TGTGCCAGCAGCCAGACAACCCAAGAGACCCAGTACTTC.

The gene calls are TRBV3-1 (or the pseudogene TRBV3-2) and TRBJ2-7, with a tentative D call TRBD2 (6 bases). From germline, CDR1 is LGHDT and CDR2 YNNKEL (reference sequence). V gave up 4 bases and J gave up 5 bases, with 12 bases separating them. The length of the CDR3 is 13 residues. In DNA form, the CDR3 reads TGTGCCAGCAGCCGCAGGGAGGACCACGAGCAGTACTTC. Its protein is CASSRREDHEQYF.

This clone turned up a few times. CDR3 bases: TGTGCCAGCAGCCAACAGCGGGTTGGGGAGACCCAGTACTTC. Its translation is CASSQQRVGETQYF. This sequence joins TRBV3-1 (or the pseudogene TRBV3-2) and TRBJ2-5; tentative D call: TRBD2 (6 bases). CDR3 length: 14 residues. The ends were cut back, 2 bases at V and 5 bases at J, with 12 bases in the middle. Germline CDR1 is LGHDT and CDR2 is YNNKEL (reference sequence).

The V gene is TRBV28, the J gene TRBJ1-2, with D hard to call. Trimming removed 3 bases at V and 6 bases at J, with 20 bases between. Germline V CDR1 and CDR2: MDHEN, SYDVKM. The CDR3 has 16 amino acids. CDR3 bases: TGTGCCAGCAGTTTCACTTTGGGGAAAAATCCGGATGGCTACACCTTC. Translated: CASSFTLGKNPDGYTF.

The chain recombines TRBV19 with TRBJ1-5; 10 nucleotides line up with TRBD1. J was trimmed by 10 bases and V by 3 bases; bases with no gene match: 9. CDR1 is LNHDA and CDR2 is SQIVND in the germline V gene (reference sequence). This CDR3 spans 15 amino acids. For the CDR3, the DNA is TGTGCCAGTAGTATCCAGGACAGGGGGATGGATCCCCAGCATTTT. Residues: CASSIQDRGMDPQHF.

The chain links TRBV5-4 to TRBJ2-7; no firm D call. Per germline, CDR1 SGHNT and CDR2 YYREEE (reference sequence). The CDR3 has 14 amino acids. V lost 2 bases and J 0 bases, leaving 9 bases between the germline ends. The CDR3 DNA is TGTGCCAGCAGCTTAGGATGGGACTCCTACGAGCAGTACTTC. It codes for CASSLGWDSYEQYF.

This clone has just one count. The V call is TRBV3-1 (or the pseudogene TRBV3-2), the J call TRBJ2-1; TRBD2 might be the D (5 bases). CDR1 and CDR2 (germline): LGHDT, YNNKEL (reference sequence). Trimming stripped 0 bases from V and 7 bases from J, with 7 bases between. CDR3 length: 13 amino acids. The CDR3 protein is CASSQDEGNEQFF. CDR3 coding DNA: TGTGCCAGCAGCCAAGATGAGGGTAATGAGCAGTTCTTC.

This sequence joins TRBV5-6 and TRBJ2-7; TRBD1 is a possible D gene (6 bases). Trimming removed 4 bases from V and 0 bases from J, with 11 bases in between. Germline-derived CDR1 and CDR2 are SGHDT and YYEEEE. This CDR3 contains 14 residues. The DNA for the CDR3 is TGTGCCAGCAGCAAAGGGGGACACTCCTACGAGCAGTACTTC. As protein: CASSKGGHSYEQYF. The whole variable domain, filled in from reference TRBV5-6 and TRBJ2-7, reads DAGVTQSPTHLIKTRGQQVTLRCSPKSGHDTVSWYQQALGQGPQFIFQYYEEEERQRGNFPDRFSGHQFPNYSSELNVNALLLGDSALYLCASSKGGHSYEQYFGPGTRLTVT.

The chain employs TRBV11-2 and TRBJ1-5; no firm D call. The V gene's germline CDR1 is SGHAT and CDR2 FQNNGV. The CDR3 covers 13 residues. V lost 5 bases, J lost 5 bases, and 10 bases lay in between. The CDR3 protein is CASSADVHQPQHF. The CDR3, as DNA: TGTGCCAGCAGCGCGGATGTCCATCAGCCCCAGCATTTT. The full variable domain, completed using reference TRBV11-2 and TRBJ1-5, is EAGVAQSPRYKIIEKRQSVAFWCNPISGHATLYWYQQILGQGPKLLIQFQNNGVVDDSQLPKDRFSAERLKGVDSTLKIQPAKLEDSAVYLCASSADVHQPQHFGDGTRLSIL.

The J gene is TRBJ2-2, the V gene TRBV19; D gene unclear. This CDR3 region has 13 residues. The V gene lost 4 bases and the J gene lost 1 base, with 4 bases spanning the gap. CDR1 and CDR2 (germline): LNHDA, SQIVND (reference sequence). The CDR3 coding sequence is TGTGCCAGTAGTACGGAGAACACCGGGGAGCTGTTTTTT. Its protein product is CASSTENTGELFF.

The chain is built from TRBV27 and TRBJ2-3, with 8 bases identical to TRBD2. The CDR3 loop spans 15 amino acids. CDR1 and CDR2 from the germline V gene are MNHEY and SMNVEV (reference sequence). Trimming removed 6 bases from V and 3 bases from J; junction bases left unmatched: 8. The CDR3: CASRPGGGRTDTQYF. The CDR3 nucleotides are TGTGCCAGCAGACCCGGCGGGGGGCGAACAGATACGCAGTATTTT.

The V gene is TRBV7-9, the J gene TRBJ2-1; maybe TRBD2 (5 bases). V lost 1 base and J 7 bases, leaving 8 bases between the germline ends. Per germline, CDR1 SEHNR and CDR2 FQNEAQ (reference sequence). The CDR3 length is 13 residues. The CDR3 is CASSLGTGNEQFF. CDR3 DNA sequence: TGTGCCAGCAGCTTAGGGACGGGGAATGAGCAGTTCTTC.